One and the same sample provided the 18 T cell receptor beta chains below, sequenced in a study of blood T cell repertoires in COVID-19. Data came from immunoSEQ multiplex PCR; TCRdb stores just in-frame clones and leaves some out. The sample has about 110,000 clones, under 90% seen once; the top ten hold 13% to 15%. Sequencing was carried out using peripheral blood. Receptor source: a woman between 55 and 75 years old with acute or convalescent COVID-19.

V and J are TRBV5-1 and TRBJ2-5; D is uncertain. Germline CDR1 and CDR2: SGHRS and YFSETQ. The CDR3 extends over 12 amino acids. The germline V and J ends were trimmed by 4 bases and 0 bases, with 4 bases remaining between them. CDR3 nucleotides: TGCGCCAGCAGCCCAAACCAAGAGACCCAGTACTTC. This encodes CASSPNQETQYF.

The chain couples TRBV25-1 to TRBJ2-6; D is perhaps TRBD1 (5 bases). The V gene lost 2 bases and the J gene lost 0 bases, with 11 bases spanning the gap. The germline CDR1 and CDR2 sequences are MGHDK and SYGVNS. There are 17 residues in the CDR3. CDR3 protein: CASSEPQGTSGANVLTF. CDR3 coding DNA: TGTGCCAGCAGTGAACCCCAGGGCACCTCTGGGGCCAACGTCCTGACTTTC.

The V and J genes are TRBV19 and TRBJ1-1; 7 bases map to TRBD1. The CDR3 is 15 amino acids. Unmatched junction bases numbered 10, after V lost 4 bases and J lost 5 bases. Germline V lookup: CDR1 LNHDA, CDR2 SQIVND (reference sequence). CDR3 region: CASSTNRQGTTEAFF. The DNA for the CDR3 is TGTGCCAGTAGTACAAACCGACAGGGAACTACTGAAGCTTTCTTT.

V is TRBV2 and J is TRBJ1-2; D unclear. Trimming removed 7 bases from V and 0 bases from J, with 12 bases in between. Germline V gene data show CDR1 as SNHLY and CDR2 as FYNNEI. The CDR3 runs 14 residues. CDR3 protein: CASTPLSANYGYTF. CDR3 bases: TGTGCCAGCACCCCCCTCAGTGCTAACTATGGCTACACCTTC.

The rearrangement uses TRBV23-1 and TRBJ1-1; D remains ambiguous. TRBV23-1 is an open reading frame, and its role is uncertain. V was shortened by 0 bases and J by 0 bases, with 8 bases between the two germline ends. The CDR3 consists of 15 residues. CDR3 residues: CASSQSYEVNTEAFF. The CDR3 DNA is TGCGCCAGCAGTCAATCCTACGAGGTGAACACTGAAGCTTTCTTT.

The CDR3, as DNA: TGTGCCAGCAGTGAAATGGGGGCCGATGCTTTCTTT. Protein product: CASSEMGADAFF. The V and J genes are TRBV2 and TRBJ1-1; weak D call: TRBD1 (6 bases). This CDR3 is built from 12 residues. CDR1 and CDR2 (germline): SNHLY, FYNNEI. V gave up 2 bases and J gave up 11 bases, with 12 bases separating them.

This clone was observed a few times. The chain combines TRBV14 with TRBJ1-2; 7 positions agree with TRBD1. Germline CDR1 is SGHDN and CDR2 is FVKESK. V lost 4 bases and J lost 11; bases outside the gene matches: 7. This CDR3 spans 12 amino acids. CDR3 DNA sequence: TGTGCCAGCAGCCGAGACAGGGTGGATTACACCTTC. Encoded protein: CASSRDRVDYTF.

This chain's CDR3 is CASSLADNQPQHF. Here the CDR3 DNA reads TGTGCCAGCAGCTTGGCCGACAATCAGCCCCAGCATTTT. The gene calls are TRBV7-7 and TRBJ1-5; D gene unclear. Trimming cost V 3 bases and J 3 bases, with 6 bases left between them. In germline, CDR1 is SSHAT, CDR2 FNYEAQ (reference sequence). The CDR3 totals 13 residues.

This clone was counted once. The CDR3 here is CASMRPGTDTQYF. The CDR3 DNA follows: TGTGCCAGCATGCGGCCCGGCACAGATACGCAGTATTTT. V gene TRBV6-5 combines with J gene TRBJ2-3; D gene ambiguous. Per the germline V gene, CDR1 is MNHEY and CDR2 is SVGAGI. The V and J ends lost 7 bases and 1 base respectively, with 9 bases between them. CDR3 length equals 13 residues.

CDR3: CAWSASAGGGETQYF. In DNA, the CDR3 is TGTGCCTGGAGTGCGTCGGCGGGAGGAGGAGAGACCCAGTACTTC. V and J are TRBV30 and TRBJ2-5; 8 nucleotides match TRBD2. This CDR3 has 15 residues. Germline CDR1 is GTSNPN and CDR2 is SVGIG (reference sequence). Unmatched junction bases numbered 8, after V lost 1 base and J lost 4 bases.

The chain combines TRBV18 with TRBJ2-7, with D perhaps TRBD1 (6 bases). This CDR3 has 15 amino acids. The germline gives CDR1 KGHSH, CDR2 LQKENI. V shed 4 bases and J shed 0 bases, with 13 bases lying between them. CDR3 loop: CASSQETGSSYEQYF. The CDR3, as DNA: TGTGCCAGCTCACAGGAGACAGGTAGCTCCTACGAGCAGTACTTC. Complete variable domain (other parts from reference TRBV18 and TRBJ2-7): NAGVMQNPRHLVRRRGQEARLRCSPMKGHSHVYWYRQLPEEGLKFMVYLQKENIIDESGMPKERFSAEFPKEGPSILRIQQVVRGDSAAYFCASSQETGSSYEQYFGPGTRLTVT.

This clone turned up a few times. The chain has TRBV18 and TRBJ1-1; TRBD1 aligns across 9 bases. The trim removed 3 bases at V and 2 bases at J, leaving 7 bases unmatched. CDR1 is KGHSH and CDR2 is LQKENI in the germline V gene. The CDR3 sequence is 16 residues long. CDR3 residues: CASSPPGDRANTEAFF. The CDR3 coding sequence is TGTGCCAGCTCACCCCCAGGGGACAGGGCTAACACTGAAGCTTTCTTT. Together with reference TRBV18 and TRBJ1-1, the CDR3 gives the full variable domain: NAGVMQNPRHLVRRRGQEARLRCSPMKGHSHVYWYRQLPEEGLKFMVYLQKENIIDESGMPKERFSAEFPKEGPSILRIQQVVRGDSAAYFCASSPPGDRANTEAFFGQGTRLTVV.

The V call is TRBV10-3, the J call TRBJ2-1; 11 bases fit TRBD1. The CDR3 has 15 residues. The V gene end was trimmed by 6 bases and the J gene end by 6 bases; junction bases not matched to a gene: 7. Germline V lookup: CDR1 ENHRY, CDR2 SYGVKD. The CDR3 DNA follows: TGTGCCATCAGCGTCGGACAGGGGGCAAGCAATGAGCAGTTCTTC. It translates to CAISVGQGASNEQFF.

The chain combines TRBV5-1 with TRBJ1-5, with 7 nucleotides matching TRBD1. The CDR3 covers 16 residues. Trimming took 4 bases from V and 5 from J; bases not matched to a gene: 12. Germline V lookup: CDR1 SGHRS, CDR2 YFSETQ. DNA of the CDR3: TGCGCCAGCAGCCTGGAGGGCAGGGGGGAGCATCAGCCCCAGCATTTT. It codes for CASSLEGRGEHQPQHF.

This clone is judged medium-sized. The DNA for the CDR3 is TGCGCCAGCAGCTTAGCAGGGCAGGCTGGAAACACCATATATTTT. Encoded protein: CASSLAGQAGNTIYF. The chain uses TRBV5-1 and TRBJ1-3, with TRBD1 as a possible D gene (5 bases). The V gene lost 2 bases and the J gene lost 2 bases, with 11 bases spanning the gap. The CDR3 consists of 15 residues. Germline V CDR1 and CDR2: SGHRS, YFSETQ.

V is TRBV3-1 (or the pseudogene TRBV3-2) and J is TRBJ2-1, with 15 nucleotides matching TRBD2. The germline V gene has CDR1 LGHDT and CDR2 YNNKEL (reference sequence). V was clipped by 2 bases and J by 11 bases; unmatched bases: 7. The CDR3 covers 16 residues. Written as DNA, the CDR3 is TGTGCCAGCAGCCAACCGGGACTAGCGGGAGGCCCAAAGCAGTTCTTC. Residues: CASSQPGLAGGPKQFF.

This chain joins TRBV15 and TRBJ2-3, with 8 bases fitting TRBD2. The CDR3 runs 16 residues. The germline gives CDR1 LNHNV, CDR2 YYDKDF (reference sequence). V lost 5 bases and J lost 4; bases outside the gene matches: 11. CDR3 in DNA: TGTGCCACCAGCTCCTGGGGGAGCGGGAGTTCAGATACGCAGTATTTT. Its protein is CATSSWGSGSSDTQYF.

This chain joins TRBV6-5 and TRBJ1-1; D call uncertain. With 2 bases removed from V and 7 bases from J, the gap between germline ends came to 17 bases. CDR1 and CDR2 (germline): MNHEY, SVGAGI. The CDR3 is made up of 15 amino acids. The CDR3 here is CASSYDRVPGGEAFF. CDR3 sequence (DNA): TGTGCCAGCAGTTACGATAGAGTCCCCGGAGGTGAAGCTTTCTTT.